This T cell receptor beta chain appears in the sequencing data of a study of cytomegalovirus exposure and HLA in healthy donors. The donors were part of the validation cohort of 120 subjects. That cohort was separate from the first cohort, which comprised some 670 subjects. Study-wide findings and caveats: Confirmation was obtained in vitro that three CMV-associated chains are specific for CMV antigens. Investigators reported some 150 TCR beta chains as tied to cytomegalovirus. It was reported that the classifier diagnosed cytomegalovirus status with high specificity and sensitivity in both the original and validation cohorts.

TCRdb's copy holds only in-frame clones and misses some; the assay was immunoSEQ multiplex PCR. Here the sample spans some 110,000 clones, about nine tenths being singletons. Note on this clone: As yet, its antigen is unknown.

The source of this sequence is a woman between 18 and 29 years old in good health and CMV-seropositive. The specimen sequenced was PBMCs.

The CDR3 DNA follows: TGTGCCAGCAGCTGGGGAGGGGGTAATCAGCCCCAGCATTTT. It is translated as CASSWGGGNQPQHF. The rearrangement uses TRBV5-6 and TRBJ1-5, with D tentatively TRBD1 (6 bases). The V gene's germline CDR1 is SGHDT and CDR2 YYEEEE. The CDR3 is 14 residues long. The V and J ends lost 3 bases and 4 bases respectively, with 11 bases between them.